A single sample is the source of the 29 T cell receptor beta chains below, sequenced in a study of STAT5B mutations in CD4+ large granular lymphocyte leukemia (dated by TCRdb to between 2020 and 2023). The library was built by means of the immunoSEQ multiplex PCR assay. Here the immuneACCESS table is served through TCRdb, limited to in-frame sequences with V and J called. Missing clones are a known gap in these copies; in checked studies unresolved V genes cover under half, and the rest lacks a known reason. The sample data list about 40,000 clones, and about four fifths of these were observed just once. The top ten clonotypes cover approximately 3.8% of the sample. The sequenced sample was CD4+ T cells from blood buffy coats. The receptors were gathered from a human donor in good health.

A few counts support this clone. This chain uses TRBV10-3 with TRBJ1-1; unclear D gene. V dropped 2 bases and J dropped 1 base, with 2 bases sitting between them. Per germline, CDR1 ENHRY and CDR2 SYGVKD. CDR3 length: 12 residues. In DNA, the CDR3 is TGTGCCATCAGTGAGACGAACACTGAAGCTTTCTTT. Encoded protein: CAISETNTEAFF.

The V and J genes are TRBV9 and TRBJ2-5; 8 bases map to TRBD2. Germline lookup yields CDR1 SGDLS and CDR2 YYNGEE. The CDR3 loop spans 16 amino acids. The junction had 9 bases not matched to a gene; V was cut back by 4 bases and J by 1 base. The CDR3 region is CASSSGLAEIQETQYF. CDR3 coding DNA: TGTGCCAGCAGCTCAGGACTAGCAGAGATCCAAGAGACCCAGTACTTC.

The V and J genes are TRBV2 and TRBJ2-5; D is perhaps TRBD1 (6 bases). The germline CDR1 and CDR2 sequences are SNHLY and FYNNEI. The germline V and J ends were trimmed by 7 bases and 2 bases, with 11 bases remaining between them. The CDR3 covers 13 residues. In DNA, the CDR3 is TGTGCCAGCACCAAGGGACAACAAGAGACCCAGTACTTC. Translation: CASTKGQQETQYF.

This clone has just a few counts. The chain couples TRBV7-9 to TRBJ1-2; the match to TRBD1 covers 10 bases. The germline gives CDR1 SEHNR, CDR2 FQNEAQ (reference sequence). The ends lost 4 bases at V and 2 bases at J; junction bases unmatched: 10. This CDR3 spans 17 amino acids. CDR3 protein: CASSSVRSGQGNYGYTF. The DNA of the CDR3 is TGTGCCAGCAGCTCTGTTAGGTCGGGACAGGGGAACTATGGCTACACCTTC.

CDR3 residues: CATSRDILLAGSRAPYEQYF. The CDR3 nucleotides read TGTGCCACCAGCAGAGATATTCTACTAGCGGGATCCAGGGCTCCCTACGAGCAGTACTTC. The chain combines TRBV15 with TRBJ2-7, with TRBD2 matching over 10 bases. The CDR3 has 20 residues. V trimming: 0 bases; J trimming: 2 bases; junction bases outside the gene matches: 16. Germline V lookup: CDR1 LNHNV, CDR2 YYDKDF (reference sequence).

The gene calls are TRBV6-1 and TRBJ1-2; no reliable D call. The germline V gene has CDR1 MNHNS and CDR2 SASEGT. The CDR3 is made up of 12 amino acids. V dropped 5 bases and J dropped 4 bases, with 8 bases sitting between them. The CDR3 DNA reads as TGTGCCAGCAGTCCCACAGCCTATGGCTACACCTTC. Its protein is CASSPTAYGYTF.

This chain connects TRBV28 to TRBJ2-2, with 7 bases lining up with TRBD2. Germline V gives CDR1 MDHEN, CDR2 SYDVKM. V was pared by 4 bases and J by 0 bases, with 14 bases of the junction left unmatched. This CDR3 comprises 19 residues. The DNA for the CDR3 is TGTGCCAGCAGTTACCCACTGGTGGAGCGGGGACCGAACACCGGGGAGCTGTTTTTT. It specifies CASSYPLVERGPNTGELFF.

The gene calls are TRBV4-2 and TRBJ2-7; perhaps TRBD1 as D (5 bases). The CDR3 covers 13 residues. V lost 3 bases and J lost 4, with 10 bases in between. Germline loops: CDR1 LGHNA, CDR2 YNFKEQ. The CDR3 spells CASSQLAGYEQYF. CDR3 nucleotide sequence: TGTGCCAGCAGCCAGCTGGCAGGGTACGAGCAGTACTTC.

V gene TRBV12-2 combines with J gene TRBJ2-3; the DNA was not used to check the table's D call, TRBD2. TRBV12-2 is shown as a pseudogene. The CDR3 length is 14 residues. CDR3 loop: CASRLSGGTDTQYF. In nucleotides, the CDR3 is TGTGCAAGTCGCCTTAGCGGGGGCACAGATACGCAGTATTTT.

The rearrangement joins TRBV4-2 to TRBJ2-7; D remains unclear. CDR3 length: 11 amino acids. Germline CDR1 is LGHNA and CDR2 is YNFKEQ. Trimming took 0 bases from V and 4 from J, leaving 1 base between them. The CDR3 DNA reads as TGTGCCAGCAGCCAAGAATACGAGCAGTACTTC. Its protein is CASSQEYEQYF.

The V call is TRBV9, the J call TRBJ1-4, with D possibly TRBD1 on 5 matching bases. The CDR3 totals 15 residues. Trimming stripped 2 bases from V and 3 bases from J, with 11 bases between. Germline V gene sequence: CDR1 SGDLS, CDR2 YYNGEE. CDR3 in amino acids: CASSVSGGANEKLFF. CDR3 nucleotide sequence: TGTGCCAGCAGCGTGTCCGGGGGTGCTAATGAAAAACTGTTTTTT.

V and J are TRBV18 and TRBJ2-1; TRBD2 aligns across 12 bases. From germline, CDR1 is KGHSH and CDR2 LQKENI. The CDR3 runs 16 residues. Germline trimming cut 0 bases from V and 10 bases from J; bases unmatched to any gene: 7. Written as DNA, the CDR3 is TGTGCCAGCTCACCACCGCGGGCTAGCGGGGGGGGAGAGCAGTTCTTC. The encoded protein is CASSPPRASGGGEQFF.

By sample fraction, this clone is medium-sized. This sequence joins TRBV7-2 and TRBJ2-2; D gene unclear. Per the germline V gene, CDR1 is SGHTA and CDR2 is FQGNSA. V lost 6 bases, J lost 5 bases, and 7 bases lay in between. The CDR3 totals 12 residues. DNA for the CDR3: TGTGCCAGCAGATTTACGACCGGGGAGCTGTTTTTT. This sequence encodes CASRFTTGELFF. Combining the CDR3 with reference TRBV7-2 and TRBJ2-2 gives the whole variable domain GAGVSQSPSNKVTEKGKDVELRCDPISGHTALYWYRQSLGQGLEFLIYFQGNSAPDKSGLPSDRFSAERTGGSVSTLTIQRTQQEDSAVYLCASRFTTGELFFGEGSRLTVL.

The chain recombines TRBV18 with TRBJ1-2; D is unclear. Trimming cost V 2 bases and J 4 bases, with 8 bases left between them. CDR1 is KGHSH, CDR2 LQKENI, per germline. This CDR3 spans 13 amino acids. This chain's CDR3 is CASSPVAVYGYTF. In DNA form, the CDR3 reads TGTGCCAGCTCACCAGTGGCAGTCTATGGCTACACCTTC.

The CDR3 loop is CASRHRGGTDGNTIYF. The CDR3 region has the DNA TGTGCCAGCAGACATCGCGGGGGGACGGACGGAAACACCATATATTTT. The chain couples TRBV11-2 to TRBJ1-3, with D possibly being TRBD1 (5 bases). The V and J ends lost 6 bases and 4 bases respectively, with 19 bases between them. Germline CDR1 SGHAT, CDR2 FQNNGV. The CDR3 runs 16 residues.

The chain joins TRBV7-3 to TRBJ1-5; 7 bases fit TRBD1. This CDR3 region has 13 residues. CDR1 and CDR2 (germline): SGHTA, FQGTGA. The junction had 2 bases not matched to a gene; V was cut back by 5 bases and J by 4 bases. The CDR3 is CASSPGGNQPQHF. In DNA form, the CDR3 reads TGTGCCAGCAGCCCAGGGGGAAATCAGCCCCAGCATTTT. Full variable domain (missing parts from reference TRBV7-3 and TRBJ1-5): GAGVSQTPSNKVTEKGKYVELRCDPISGHTALYWYRQSLGQGPEFLIYFQGTGAADDSGLPNDRFFAVRPEGSVSTLKIQRTERGDSAVYLCASSPGGNQPQHFGDGTRLSIL.

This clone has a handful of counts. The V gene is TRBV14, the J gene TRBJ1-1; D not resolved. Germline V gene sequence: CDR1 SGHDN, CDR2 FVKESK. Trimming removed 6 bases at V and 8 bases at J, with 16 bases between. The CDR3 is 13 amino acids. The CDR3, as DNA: TGTGCCAGCAGTCCCTCTCTGACGGGAGAAGCTTTCTTT. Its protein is CASSPSLTGEAFF.

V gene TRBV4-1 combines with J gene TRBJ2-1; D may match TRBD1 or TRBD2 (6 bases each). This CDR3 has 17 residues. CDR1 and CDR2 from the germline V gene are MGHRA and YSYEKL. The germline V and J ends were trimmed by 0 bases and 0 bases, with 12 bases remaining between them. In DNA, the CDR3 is TGCGCCAGCAGCCAAGACGCTGGAGGGGGCTCCTACAATGAGCAGTTCTTC. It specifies CASSQDAGGGSYNEQFF.

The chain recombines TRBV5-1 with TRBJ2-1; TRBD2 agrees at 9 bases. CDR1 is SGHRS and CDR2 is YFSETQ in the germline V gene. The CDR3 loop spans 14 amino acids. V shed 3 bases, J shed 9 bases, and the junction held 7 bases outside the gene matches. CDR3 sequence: CASSSGLAGLEQFF. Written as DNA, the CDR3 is TGCGCCAGCAGCTCGGGACTAGCAGGTCTTGAGCAGTTCTTC.

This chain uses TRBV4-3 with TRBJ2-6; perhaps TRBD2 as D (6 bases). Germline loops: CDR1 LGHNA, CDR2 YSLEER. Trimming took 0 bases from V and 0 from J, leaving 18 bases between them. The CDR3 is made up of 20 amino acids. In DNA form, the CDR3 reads TGCGCCAGCAGCCAAGATTGGGCGGGGAGAGGCAGCTCTGGGGCCAACGTCCTGACTTTC. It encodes CASSQDWAGRGSSGANVLTF.

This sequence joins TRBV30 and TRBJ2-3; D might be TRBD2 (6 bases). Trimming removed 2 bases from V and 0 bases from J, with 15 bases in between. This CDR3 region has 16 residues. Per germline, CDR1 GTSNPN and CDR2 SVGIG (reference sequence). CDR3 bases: TGTGCCTGGAGTCCACTTTGGGGGACTAGCACAGATACGCAGTATTTT. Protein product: CAWSPLWGTSTDTQYF.

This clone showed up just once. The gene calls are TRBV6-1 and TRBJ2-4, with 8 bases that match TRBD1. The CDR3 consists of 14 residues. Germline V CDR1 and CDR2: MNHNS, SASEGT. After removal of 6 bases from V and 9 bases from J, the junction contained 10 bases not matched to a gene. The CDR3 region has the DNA TGTGCCAGCAGCAGGGACAGGCCCCGGGGCATTCAGTACTTC. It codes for CASSRDRPRGIQYF.

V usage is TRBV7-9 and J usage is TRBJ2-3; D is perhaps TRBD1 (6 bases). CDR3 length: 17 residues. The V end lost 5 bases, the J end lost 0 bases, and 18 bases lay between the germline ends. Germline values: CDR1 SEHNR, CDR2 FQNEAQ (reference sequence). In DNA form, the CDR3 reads TGTGCCAGCAGCACCTCAACCAGGGGAACTAGCACAGATACGCAGTATTTT. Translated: CASSTSTRGTSTDTQYF.

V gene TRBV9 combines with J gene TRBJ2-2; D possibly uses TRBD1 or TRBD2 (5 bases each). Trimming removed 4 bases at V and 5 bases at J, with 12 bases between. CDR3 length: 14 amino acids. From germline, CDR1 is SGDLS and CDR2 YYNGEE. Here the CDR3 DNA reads TGTGCCAGCAGCTGGGACCGAGCTACCGGGGAGCTGTTTTTT. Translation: CASSWDRATGELFF. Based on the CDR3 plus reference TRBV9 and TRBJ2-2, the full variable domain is DSGVTQTPKHLITATGQRVTLRCSPRSGDLSVYWYQQSLDQGLQFLIQYYNGEERAKGNILERFSAQQFPDLHSELNLSSLELGDSALYFCASSWDRATGELFFGEGSRLTVL.

The CDR3 loop reads CASSSPGADYNEQFF. CDR3 in DNA: TGTGCCAGCAGTTCCCCGGGGGCGGATTACAATGAGCAGTTCTTC. The V and J genes are TRBV28 and TRBJ2-1; the D gene could be TRBD1 or TRBD2 (6 bases each). The ends were cut back, 4 bases at V and 4 bases at J, with 14 bases in the middle. Germline CDR1 and CDR2: MDHEN and SYDVKM. The CDR3 covers 15 residues.

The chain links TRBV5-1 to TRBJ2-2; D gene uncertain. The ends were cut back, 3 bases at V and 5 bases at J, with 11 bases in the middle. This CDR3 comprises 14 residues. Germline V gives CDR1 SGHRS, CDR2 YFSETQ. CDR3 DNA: TGCGCCAGCAGCTGGGAAGGGCCTACCGGGGAGCTGTTTTTT. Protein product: CASSWEGPTGELFF.

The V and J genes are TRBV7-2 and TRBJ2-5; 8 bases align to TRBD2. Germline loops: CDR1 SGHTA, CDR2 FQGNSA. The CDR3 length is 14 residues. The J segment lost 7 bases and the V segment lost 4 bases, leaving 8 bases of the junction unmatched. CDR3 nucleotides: TGTGCCAGCAGCTCCTCGGGGGGGGGAGGGACCCAGTACTTC. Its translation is CASSSSGGGGTQYF.

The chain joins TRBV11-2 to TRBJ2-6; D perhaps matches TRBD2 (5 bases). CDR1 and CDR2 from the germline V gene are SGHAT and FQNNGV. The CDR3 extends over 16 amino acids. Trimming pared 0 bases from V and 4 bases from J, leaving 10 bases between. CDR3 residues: CASSLERGVGANVLTF. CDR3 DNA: TGTGCCAGCAGCTTAGAACGGGGAGTGGGGGCCAACGTCCTGACTTTC. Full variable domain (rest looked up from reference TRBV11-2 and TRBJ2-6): EAGVAQSPRYKIIEKRQSVAFWCNPISGHATLYWYQQILGQGPKLLIQFQNNGVVDDSQLPKDRFSAERLKGVDSTLKIQPAKLEDSAVYLCASSLERGVGANVLTFGAGSRLTVL.

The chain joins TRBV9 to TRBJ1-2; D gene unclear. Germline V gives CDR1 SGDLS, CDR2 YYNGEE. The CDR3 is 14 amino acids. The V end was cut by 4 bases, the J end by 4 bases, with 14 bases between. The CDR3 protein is CASSPQTLSYGYTF. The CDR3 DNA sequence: TGTGCCAGCAGCCCCCAGACCCTTTCCTATGGCTACACCTTC.